The 14 T cell receptor beta chains below come from one sample, sequenced in a study of blood T cell repertoires in COVID-19. Some clones are missing from TCRdb's copy, which holds only in-frame ones; the method was immunoSEQ multiplex PCR. This sample has 95,000 to 100,000 clones; over 75% occur once, and the top ten carry approximately 10%. The sample was peripheral blood. These receptors all come from a woman between 25 and 40 years old with acute or convalescent COVID-19.

The rearrangement links TRBV11-3 to TRBJ2-1; D uncertain. Germline V gives CDR1 SGHNT, CDR2 YENEEA. The CDR3 extends over 14 amino acids. V lost 3 bases, J lost 7 bases, and 13 bases lay in between. Written as DNA, the CDR3 is TGTGCCAGCAGCTTGAATAGACTTGGTAATGAGCAGTTCTTC. Translating it yields CASSLNRLGNEQFF.

The chain links TRBV6-5 to TRBJ1-1; a weak D match, TRBD1 (5 bases). Per germline, CDR1 MNHEY and CDR2 SVGAGI. Trimming removed 6 bases from V and 5 bases from J, with 7 bases in between. The CDR3 has 11 residues. The CDR3 sequence is CASSRDTEAFF. CDR3 sequence (DNA): TGTGCCAGCAGCAGGGATACTGAAGCTTTCTTT.

In its sample, this clone was seen once. The gene calls are TRBV6-1 and TRBJ2-1; the D gene is possibly TRBD1 (6 bases). The germline V gene encodes CDR1 MNHNS and CDR2 SASEGT. The V end was cut by 3 bases, the J end by 8 bases, with 14 bases between. The CDR3 has 14 residues. CDR3 sequence: CASSEIHEGDEQFF. CDR3 nucleotides: TGTGCCAGCAGTGAGATACACGAGGGGGATGAGCAGTTCTTC.

This chain connects TRBV30 to TRBJ2-1; 9 nucleotides align to TRBD2. J gave up 6 bases and V 0 bases, and 6 bases lay outside the gene matches. From germline, CDR1 is GTSNPN and CDR2 SVGIG (reference sequence). The CDR3 extends over 15 amino acids. The DNA for the CDR3 is TGTGCCTGGAGTGTACCGGGACTAGCTTTCAATGAGCAGTTCTTC. As protein: CAWSVPGLAFNEQFF.

CDR3: CASSERGEVTEAFF. The CDR3, as DNA: TGTGCCAGCAGTGAAAGGGGTGAGGTGACTGAAGCTTTCTTT. The V gene is TRBV6-1, the J gene TRBJ1-1; the D gene is possibly TRBD1 (5 bases). Trimming stripped 2 bases from V and 5 bases from J, with 12 bases between. The CDR3 runs 14 residues. The V gene's germline CDR1 is MNHNS and CDR2 SASEGT.

This rearrangement joins TRBV7-9 to TRBJ1-2; D ambiguous. From germline, CDR1 is SEHNR and CDR2 FQNEAQ (reference sequence). Between the trimmed V and J ends, which lost 5 bases and 4 bases, there was a span of 20 bases. The CDR3 consists of 16 residues. CDR3 in amino acids: CASSPPGPRVLYGYTF. In nucleotides, the CDR3 is TGTGCCAGCAGCCCTCCGGGTCCAAGAGTTCTCTATGGCTACACCTTC. Supplemented by reference TRBV7-9 and TRBJ1-2, the full variable domain reads DTGVSQNPRHKITKRGQNVTFRCDPISEHNRLYWYRQTLGQGPEFLTYFQNEAQLEKSRLLSDRFSAERPKGSFSTLEIQRTEQGDSAMYLCASSPPGPRVLYGYTFGSGTRLTVV.

This clone came up a few times. The chain employs TRBV29-1 and TRBJ2-3; tentative D call: TRBD2 (5 bases). This CDR3 is built from 12 residues. V was clipped by 3 bases and J by 3 bases, with 7 bases between them. CDR1 and CDR2 from the germline V gene are SQVTM and ANQGSEA. This chain's CDR3 is CSVDSGTDTQYF. In DNA, the CDR3 is TGCAGCGTTGACTCGGGGACAGATACGCAGTATTTT.

The count of this clone is one. The chain has TRBV5-1 and TRBJ1-2; no firm D call. The CDR3 loop spans 15 amino acids. The V and J ends lost 4 bases and 2 bases respectively, with 15 bases between them. CDR1 SGHRS and CDR2 YFSETQ come from the germline V gene. For the CDR3, the DNA is TGCGCCAGCAGCCGCGGGGAGTCTACAAACTATGGCTACACCTTC. This translates into CASSRGESTNYGYTF.

The rearrangement links TRBV23-1 to TRBJ1-5; D is possibly TRBD1 (6 bases). TRBV23-1 is placed among ORFs of uncertain function. Deletions cut 2 bases from V and 0 bases from J, with 26 bases between. This CDR3 region has 21 residues. CDR3 coding DNA: TGCGCCAGCAGTCAACCAGGAGCTAGCGGGGGCCCCAGGGATAGCAATCAGCCCCAGCATTTT. Protein sequence: CASSQPGASGGPRDSNQPQHF.

The rearrangement links TRBV10-3 to TRBJ2-7; 11 bases match TRBD1. This CDR3 contains 15 residues. V was pared by 6 bases and J by 1 base, with 5 bases of the junction left unmatched. Germline V gives CDR1 ENHRY, CDR2 SYGVKD. The DNA of the CDR3 is TGTGCCATCAGGGCGGGACAGGGGGTGTCCTACGAGCAGTACTTC. This encodes CAIRAGQGVSYEQYF.

V usage is TRBV4-1 and J usage is TRBJ1-4; possible D gene TRBD1, 6 bases. Trimming removed 1 base at V and 0 bases at J, with 9 bases between. The CDR3 extends over 16 amino acids. Germline loops: CDR1 MGHRA, CDR2 YSYEKL. The CDR3 coding sequence is TGCGCCAGCAGCCAAGTCGGACAGTCAACTAATGAAAAACTGTTTTTT. Its translation: CASSQVGQSTNEKLFF.

The chain has TRBV28 and TRBJ2-3; D might be TRBD1 (6 bases). The CDR3 contains 15 residues. V was shortened by 5 bases and J by 6 bases, with 18 bases between the two germline ends. CDR1 and CDR2 (germline): MDHEN, SYDVKM. The CDR3 DNA follows: TGTGCCAGCAGTACAGGGTCAACCGGGTCGGATACGCAGTATTTT. This codes for CASSTGSTGSDTQYF.

This clone occurred a few times. The chain carries TRBV18 and TRBJ1-1, with 10 bases fitting TRBD1. The CDR3 spans 13 residues. Germline lookup yields CDR1 KGHSH and CDR2 LQKENI. J was trimmed by 5 bases and V by 6 bases; bases with no gene match: 3. CDR3 region: CASSGQGGTEAFF. As DNA, the CDR3 is TGTGCCAGCTCCGGACAGGGGGGAACTGAAGCTTTCTTT.

The chain has TRBV5-1 and TRBJ1-4; TRBD1 matches 7 bases. The CDR3 sequence is 15 residues long. CDR1 is SGHRS and CDR2 is YFSETQ in the germline V gene. Unmatched junction bases numbered 7, after V lost 4 bases and J lost 4 bases. This CDR3 is CASSRGDSHNEKLFF. The CDR3 DNA reads as TGCGCCAGCAGCAGAGGGGACAGCCATAATGAAAAACTGTTTTTT.